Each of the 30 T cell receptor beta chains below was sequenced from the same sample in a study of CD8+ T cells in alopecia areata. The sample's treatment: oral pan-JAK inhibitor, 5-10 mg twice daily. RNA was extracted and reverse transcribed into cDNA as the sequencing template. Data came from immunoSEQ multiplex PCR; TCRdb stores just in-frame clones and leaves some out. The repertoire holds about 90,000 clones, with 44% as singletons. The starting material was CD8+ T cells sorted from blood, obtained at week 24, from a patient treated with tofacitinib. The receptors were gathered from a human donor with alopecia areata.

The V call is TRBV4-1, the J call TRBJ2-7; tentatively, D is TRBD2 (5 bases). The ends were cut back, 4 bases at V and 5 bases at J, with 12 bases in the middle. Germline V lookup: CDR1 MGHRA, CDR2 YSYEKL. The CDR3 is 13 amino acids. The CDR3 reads CASSLAEEDEQYF. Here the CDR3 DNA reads TGCGCCAGCAGCCTGGCAGAGGAGGACGAGCAGTACTTC.

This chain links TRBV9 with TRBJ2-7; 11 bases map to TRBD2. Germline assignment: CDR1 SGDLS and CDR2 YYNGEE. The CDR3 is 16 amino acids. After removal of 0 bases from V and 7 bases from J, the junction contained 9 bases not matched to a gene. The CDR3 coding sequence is TGTGCCAGCAGCGTAGGTTTAGCGGGAGGGCCGGGGGAGCAGTACTTC. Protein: CASSVGLAGGPGEQYF.

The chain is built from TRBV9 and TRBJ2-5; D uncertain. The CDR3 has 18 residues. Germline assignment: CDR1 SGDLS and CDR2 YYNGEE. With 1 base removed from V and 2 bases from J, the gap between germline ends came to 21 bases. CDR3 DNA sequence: TGTGCCAGCAGCGTAAACTCCCCCGGGCAGGCCGGGCAAGAGACCCAGTACTTC. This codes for CASSVNSPGQAGQETQYF.

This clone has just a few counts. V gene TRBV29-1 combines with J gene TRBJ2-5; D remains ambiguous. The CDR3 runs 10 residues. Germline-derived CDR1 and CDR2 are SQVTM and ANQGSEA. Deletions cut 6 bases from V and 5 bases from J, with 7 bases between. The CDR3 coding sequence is TGCAGCGTAGCGAAGGAGACCCAGTACTTC. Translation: CSVAKETQYF. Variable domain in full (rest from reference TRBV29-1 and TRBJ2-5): SAVISQKPSRDICQRGTSLTIQCQVDSQVTMMFWYRQQPGQSLTLIATANQGSEATYESGFVIDKFPISRPNLTFSTLTVSNMSPEDSSIYLCSVAKETQYFGPGTRLLVL.

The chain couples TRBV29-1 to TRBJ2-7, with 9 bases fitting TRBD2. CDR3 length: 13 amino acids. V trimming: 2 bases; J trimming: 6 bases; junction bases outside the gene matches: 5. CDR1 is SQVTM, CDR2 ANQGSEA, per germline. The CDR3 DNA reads TGCAGCGTTGAACGGGGACTAGCAGGCGAGCAGTACTTC. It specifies CSVERGLAGEQYF.

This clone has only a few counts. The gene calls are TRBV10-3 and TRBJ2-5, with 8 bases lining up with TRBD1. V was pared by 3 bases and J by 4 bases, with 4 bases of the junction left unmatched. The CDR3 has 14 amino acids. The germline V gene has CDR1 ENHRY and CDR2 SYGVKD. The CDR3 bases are TGTGCCATCAGTGACAGGGGGCGCGGAGAGACCCAGTACTTC. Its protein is CAISDRGRGETQYF.

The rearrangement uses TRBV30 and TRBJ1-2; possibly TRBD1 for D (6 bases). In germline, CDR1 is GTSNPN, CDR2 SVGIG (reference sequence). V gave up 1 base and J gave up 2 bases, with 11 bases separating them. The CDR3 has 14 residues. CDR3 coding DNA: TGTGCCTGGAGTGGGGGGGGCCCGAACTATGGCTACACCTTC. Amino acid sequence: CAWSGGGPNYGYTF.

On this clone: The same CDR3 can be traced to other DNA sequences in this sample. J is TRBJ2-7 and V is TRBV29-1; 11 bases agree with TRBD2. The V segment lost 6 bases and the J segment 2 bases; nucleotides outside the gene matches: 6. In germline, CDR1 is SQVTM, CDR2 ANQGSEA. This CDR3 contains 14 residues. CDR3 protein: CSVTSGRAAYEQYF. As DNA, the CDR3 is TGCAGCGTCACTAGCGGGAGAGCGGCCTACGAGCAGTACTTC.

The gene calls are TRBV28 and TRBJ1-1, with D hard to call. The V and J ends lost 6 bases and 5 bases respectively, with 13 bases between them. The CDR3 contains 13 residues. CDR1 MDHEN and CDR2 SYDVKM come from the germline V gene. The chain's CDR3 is CASSSSGGTEAFF. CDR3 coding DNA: TGTGCCAGCAGCTCTTCGGGCGGTACTGAAGCTTTCTTT.

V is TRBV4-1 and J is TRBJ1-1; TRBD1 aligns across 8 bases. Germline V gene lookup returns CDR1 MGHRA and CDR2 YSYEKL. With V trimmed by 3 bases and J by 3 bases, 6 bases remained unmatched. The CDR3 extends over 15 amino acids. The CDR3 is CASSHPGQGDTEAFF. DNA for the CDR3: TGCGCCAGCAGCCATCCAGGACAGGGAGACACTGAAGCTTTCTTT.

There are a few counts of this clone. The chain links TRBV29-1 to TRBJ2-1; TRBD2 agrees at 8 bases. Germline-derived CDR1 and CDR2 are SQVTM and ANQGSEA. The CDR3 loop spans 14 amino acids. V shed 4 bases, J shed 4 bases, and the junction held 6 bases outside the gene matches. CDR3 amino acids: CSVVSLAAYNEQFF. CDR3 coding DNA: TGCAGCGTTGTTTCACTAGCGGCATACAATGAGCAGTTCTTC.

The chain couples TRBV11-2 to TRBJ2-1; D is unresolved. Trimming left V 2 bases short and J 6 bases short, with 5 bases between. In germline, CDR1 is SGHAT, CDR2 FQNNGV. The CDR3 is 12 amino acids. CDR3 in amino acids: CASSLQANEQFF. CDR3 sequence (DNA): TGTGCCAGCAGCTTACAGGCCAATGAGCAGTTCTTC. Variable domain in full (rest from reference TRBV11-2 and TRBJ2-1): EAGVAQSPRYKIIEKRQSVAFWCNPISGHATLYWYQQILGQGPKLLIQFQNNGVVDDSQLPKDRFSAERLKGVDSTLKIQPAKLEDSAVYLCASSLQANEQFFGPGTRLTVL.

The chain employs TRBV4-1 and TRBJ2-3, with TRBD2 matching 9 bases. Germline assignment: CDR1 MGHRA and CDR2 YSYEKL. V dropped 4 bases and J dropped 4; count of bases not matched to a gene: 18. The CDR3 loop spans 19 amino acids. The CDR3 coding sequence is TGCGCCAGCAGCCCCCCGCCCGGGCGGGAGGGTATGGTGGCAGATACGCAGTATTTT. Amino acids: CASSPPPGREGMVADTQYF.

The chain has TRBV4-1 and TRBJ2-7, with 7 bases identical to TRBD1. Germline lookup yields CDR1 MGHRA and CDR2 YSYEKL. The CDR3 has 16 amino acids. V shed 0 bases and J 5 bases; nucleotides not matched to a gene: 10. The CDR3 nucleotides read TGCGCCAGCAGCCAAGAACGGACAGGTCGAACCCACGAGCAGTACTTC. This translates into CASSQERTGRTHEQYF.

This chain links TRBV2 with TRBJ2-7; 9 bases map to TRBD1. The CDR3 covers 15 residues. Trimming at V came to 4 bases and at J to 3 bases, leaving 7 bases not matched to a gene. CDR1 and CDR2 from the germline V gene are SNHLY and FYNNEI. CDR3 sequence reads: CASSGGRDRVYEQYF. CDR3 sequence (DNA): TGTGCCAGCAGTGGGGGCAGGGACAGGGTCTACGAGCAGTACTTC.

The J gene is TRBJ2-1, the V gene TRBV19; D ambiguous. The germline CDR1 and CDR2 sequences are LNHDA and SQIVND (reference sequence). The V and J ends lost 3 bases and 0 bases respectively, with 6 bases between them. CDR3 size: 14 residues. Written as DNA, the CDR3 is TGTGCCAGTAGTATGGGAAGCTCCTACAATGAGCAGTTCTTC. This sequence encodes CASSMGSSYNEQFF.

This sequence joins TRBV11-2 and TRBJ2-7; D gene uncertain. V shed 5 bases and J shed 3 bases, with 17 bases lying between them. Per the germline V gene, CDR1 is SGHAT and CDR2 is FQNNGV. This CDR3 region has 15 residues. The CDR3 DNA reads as TGTGCCAGCAGCCCGCAGCGACTGTCCGACTACGAGCAGTACTTC. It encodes CASSPQRLSDYEQYF.

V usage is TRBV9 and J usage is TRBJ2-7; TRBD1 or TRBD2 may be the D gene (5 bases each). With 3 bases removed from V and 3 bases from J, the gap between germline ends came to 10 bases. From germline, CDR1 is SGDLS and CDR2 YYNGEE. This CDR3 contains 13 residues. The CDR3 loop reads CASSERDRYEQYF. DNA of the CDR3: TGTGCCAGCAGCGAACGGGACCGCTACGAGCAGTACTTC.

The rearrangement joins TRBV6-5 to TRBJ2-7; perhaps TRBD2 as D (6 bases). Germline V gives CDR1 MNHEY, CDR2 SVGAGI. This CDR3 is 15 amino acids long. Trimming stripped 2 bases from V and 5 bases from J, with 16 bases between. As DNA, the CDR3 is TGTGCCAGCAGTTACCGGGACTCGGGGTCCCACGAGCAGTACTTC. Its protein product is CASSYRDSGSHEQYF.

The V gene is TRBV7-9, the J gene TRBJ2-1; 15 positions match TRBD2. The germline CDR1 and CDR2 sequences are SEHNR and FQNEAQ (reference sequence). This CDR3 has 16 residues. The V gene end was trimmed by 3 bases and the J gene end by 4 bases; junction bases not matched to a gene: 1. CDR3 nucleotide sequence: TGTGCCAGCAGCTTGGGACTAGCGGGAGGTTACAATGAGCAGTTCTTC. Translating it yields CASSLGLAGGYNEQFF.

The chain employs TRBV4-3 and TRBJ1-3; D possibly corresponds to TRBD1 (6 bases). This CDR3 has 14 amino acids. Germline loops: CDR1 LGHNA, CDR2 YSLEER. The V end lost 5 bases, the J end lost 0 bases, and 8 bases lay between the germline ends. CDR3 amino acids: CASSGGHSGNTIYF. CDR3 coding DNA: TGCGCCAGCAGCGGGGGCCACTCTGGAAACACCATATATTTT.

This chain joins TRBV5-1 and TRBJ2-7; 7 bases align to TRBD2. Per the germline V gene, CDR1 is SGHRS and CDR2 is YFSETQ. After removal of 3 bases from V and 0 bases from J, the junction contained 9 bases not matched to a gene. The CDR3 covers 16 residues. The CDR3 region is CASSSRPSGSSYEQYF. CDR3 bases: TGCGCCAGCAGCTCACGGCCTAGCGGTAGCTCCTACGAGCAGTACTTC. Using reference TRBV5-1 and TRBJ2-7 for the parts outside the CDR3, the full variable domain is KAGVTQTPRYLIKTRGQQVTLSCSPISGHRSVSWYQQTPGQGLQFLFEYFSETQRNKGNFPGRFSGRQFSNSRSEMNVSTLELGDSALYLCASSSRPSGSSYEQYFGPGTRLTVT.

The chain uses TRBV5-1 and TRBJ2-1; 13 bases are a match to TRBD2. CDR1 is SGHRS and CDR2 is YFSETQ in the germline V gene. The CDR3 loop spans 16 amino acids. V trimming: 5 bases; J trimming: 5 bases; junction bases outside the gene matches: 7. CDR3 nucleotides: TGCGCCAGCAGAGCACCACTAGCGGGAGGGAACAATGAGCAGTTCTTC. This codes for CASRAPLAGGNNEQFF.

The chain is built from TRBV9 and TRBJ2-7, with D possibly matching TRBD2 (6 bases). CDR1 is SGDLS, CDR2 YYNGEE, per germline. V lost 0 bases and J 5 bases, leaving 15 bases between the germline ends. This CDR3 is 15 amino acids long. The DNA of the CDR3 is TGTGCCAGCAGCGTAGGTGGCGGGACCACCCACGAGCAGTACTTC. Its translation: CASSVGGGTTHEQYF.

DNA of the CDR3: TGTGCCTGGAGTGTAGCGGGACAAGAGACCCAGTACTTC. This codes for CAWSVAGQETQYF. V usage is TRBV30 and J usage is TRBJ2-5; 7 nucleotides align to TRBD2. The V gene's germline CDR1 is GTSNPN and CDR2 SVGIG (reference sequence). The CDR3 length is 13 residues. The trim removed 0 bases at V and 2 bases at J, leaving 0 bases unmatched.

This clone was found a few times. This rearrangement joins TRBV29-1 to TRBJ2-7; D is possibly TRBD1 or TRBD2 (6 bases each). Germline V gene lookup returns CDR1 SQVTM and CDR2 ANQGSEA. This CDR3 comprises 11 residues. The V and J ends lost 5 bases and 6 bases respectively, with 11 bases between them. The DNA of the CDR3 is TGCAGCGTTCGAGGGGGGAGCGAGCAGTACTTC. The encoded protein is CSVRGGSEQYF.

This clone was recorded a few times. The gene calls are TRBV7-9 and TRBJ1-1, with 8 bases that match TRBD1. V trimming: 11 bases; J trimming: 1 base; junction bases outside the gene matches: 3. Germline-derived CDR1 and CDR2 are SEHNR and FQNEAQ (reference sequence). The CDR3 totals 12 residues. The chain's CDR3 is CAGGQGNTEAFF. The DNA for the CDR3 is TGTGCCGGAGGACAGGGGAACACTGAAGCTTTCTTT.

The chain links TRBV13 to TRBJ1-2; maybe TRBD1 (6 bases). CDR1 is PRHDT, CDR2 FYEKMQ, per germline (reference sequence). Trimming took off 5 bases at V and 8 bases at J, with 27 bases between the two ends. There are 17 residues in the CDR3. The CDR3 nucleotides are TGTGCCAGCAGCGCGTCCCTCCGGGACACCAGTAGCCCGGGCTACACCTTC. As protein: CASSASLRDTSSPGYTF. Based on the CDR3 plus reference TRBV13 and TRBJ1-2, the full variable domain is AAGVIQSPRHLIKEKRETATLKCYPIPRHDTVYWYQQGPGQDPQFLISFYEKMQSDKGSIPDRFSAQQFSDYHSELNMSSLELGDSALYFCASSASLRDTSSPGYTFGSGTRLTVV.

In DNA form, the CDR3 reads TGTGCCAGCGGCATCCGGGGACACCCCTCGAATGAGCAGTTCTTC. Translation gives CASGIRGHPSNEQFF. The rearrangement joins TRBV11-2 to TRBJ2-1, with D perhaps matching TRBD1 (6 bases). CDR1 is SGHAT and CDR2 is FQNNGV in the germline V gene. Deletions cut 8 bases from V and 7 bases from J, with 21 bases between. This CDR3 has 15 amino acids.

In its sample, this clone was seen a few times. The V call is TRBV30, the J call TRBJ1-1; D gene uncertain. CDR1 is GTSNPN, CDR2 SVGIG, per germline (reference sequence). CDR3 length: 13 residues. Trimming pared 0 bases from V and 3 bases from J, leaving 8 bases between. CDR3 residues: CAWSVPGDTEAFF. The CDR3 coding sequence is TGTGCCTGGAGTGTACCCGGGGACACTGAAGCTTTCTTT.